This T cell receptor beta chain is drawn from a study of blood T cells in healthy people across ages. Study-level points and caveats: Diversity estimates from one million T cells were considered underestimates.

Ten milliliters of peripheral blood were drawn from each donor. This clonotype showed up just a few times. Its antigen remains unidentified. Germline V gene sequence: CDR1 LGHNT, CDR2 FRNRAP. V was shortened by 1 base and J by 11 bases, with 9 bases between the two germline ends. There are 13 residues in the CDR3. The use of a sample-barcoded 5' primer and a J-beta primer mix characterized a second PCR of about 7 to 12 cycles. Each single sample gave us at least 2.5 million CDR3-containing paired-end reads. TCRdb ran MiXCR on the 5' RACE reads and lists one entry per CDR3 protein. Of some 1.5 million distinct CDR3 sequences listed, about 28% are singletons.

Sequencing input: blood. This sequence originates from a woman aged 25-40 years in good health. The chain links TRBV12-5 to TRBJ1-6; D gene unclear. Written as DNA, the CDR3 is TGTGCTAGTGGTTTGGGGACGGCTGCACCCCTCCACTTT. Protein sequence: CASGLGTAAPLHF.